This T cell receptor (beta chain) emerged from a study of T cells after yellow fever vaccination. Conversion of TCR transcripts into cDNA relied on 5'RACE template switching, which added a universal primer site and UMIs. Using its own MiXCR run on the 5' RACE reads, TCRdb lists one record per CDR3 protein. Among hundreds of thousands of distinct CDR3 sequences listed, around 12% were seen once. This clonotype was seen just once. The antigen remains unidentified. Study-wide results and caveats: A small share of clonotypes appeared in both CD4 and CD8 compartments.

The sample in question was CD4+ T cells sorted from PBMCs, obtained 15 days after the yellow fever booster vaccination. This sequence was found in a man aged 18 to 29 who received the YFV17D yellow fever vaccine.

The CDR3 protein is CASSFGEETQYF. CDR3 nucleotide sequence: TGCGCCAGCAGCTTCGGGGAAGAGACCCAGTACTTC. The chain couples TRBV5-1 to TRBJ2-5; D is perhaps TRBD2 (5 bases). Per the germline V gene, CDR1 is SGHRS and CDR2 is YFSETQ. V was pared by 2 bases and J by 3 bases, with 5 bases between. The CDR3 is 12 residues long.